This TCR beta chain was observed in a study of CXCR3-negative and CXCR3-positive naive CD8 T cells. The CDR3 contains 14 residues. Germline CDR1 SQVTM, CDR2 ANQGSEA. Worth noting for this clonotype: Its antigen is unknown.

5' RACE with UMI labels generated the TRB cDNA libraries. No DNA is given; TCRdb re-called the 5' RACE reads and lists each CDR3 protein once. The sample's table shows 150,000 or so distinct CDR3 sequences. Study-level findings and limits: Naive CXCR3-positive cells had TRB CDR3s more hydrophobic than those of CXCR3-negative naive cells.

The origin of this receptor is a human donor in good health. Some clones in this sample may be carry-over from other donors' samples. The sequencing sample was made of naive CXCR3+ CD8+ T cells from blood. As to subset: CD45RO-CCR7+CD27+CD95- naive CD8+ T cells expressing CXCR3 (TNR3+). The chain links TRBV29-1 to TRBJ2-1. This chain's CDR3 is CSVTQREVYNEQFF.